Included here is one T cell receptor beta chain sequence, with context. Its antigen is unidentified. This record belongs to a study of cytomegalovirus exposure and HLA in healthy donors. The primer mix had 60 Vbeta and 13 Jbeta primers. In the original analysis: Later reanalysis found about 80 million unique TCR beta chains, 10 million to 12 million of them shared. TCRdb's table, derived via immunoSEQ multiplex PCR, lists solely in-frame clones and lacks some. The V and J calls and clone size were taken over from that table, and D and trimming were inferred from the DNA. The repertoire has 200,000 to 250,000 clones, under 80% of them found once; the top ten carry roughly 1.9%. V was cut by 6 bases and J by 4 bases, with 8 bases left in between. This CDR3 spans 13 amino acids. The germline gives CDR1 SGDLS, CDR2 YYNGEE. General study points: Compared with the roughly 670-donor mean, an Asian-associated ancestry cluster reportedly had fewer N-insertions, according to a later analysis. In a later analysis, specific HLA alleles were associated with over 15,000 TCR beta sequences at a 0.05 false discovery rate.

Sequencing used PBMCs. This TCR was recovered from a woman aged 25-40 years in good health and CMV-seronegative. V and J are TRBV9 and TRBJ2-6, with D uncertain. CDR3: CASTPEGANVLTF. CDR3 nucleotides: TGTGCCAGCACCCCCGAGGGGGCCAACGTCCTGACTTTC.